This T cell receptor beta chain was sequenced in a study of T cells after yellow fever vaccination. Study background: For low cell numbers, libraries were made with SMART-Seq v4 Ultra Low Input. Study observations and caveats: On re-exposure, the response was weaker but peaked faster, at day 5 versus 15. Booster samples showed a return of most primary-vaccination clones (roughly 96% CD4, around 85% CD8).

Synthesis of TCR cDNA relied on 5'RACE template switching, which attached a universal primer site and UMIs. Using its own MiXCR run on the 5' RACE reads, TCRdb lists one record per CDR3 protein. This sample carries 80,000 to 100,000 distinct CDR3 sequences, under 9% of them seen once, and the ten largest clones take roughly 15%. This clonotype was seen a few times. CDR3 length equals 18 residues. V shed 3 bases, J shed 5 bases, and the junction held 15 bases outside the gene matches. Looked up from germline, CDR1 is MNHEY and CDR2 is SMNVEV (reference sequence). The sequence was obtained from a man in his late teens or twenties who received the YFV17D yellow fever vaccine. This material consisted of CD8+ T cells not binding an NS4B(214-222) dextramer, sorted from PBMCs, taken less than 16 days after the first yellow fever vaccination. This rearrangement joins TRBV27 to TRBJ2-5; 10 bases are shared with TRBD2. The CDR3 spells CASSLRRSGGAGYETQYF. The CDR3 DNA is TGTGCCAGCAGTTTGAGGAGGAGCGGGGGGGCCGGATACGAGACCCAGTACTTC.